Below, one TCR beta chain is given with its context. The sample originates from a study of control samples from healthy donors and cancer patients. CDR3 length: 14 amino acids. Germline trimming cut 0 bases from V and 2 bases from J; bases unmatched to any gene: 0. From germline, CDR1 is LGHNA and CDR2 YSLEER. Method: immunoSEQ multiplex PCR; TCRdb's copy keeps in-frame clones and lacks some. The table shows about 82,000 clones, with about 89% occurring only once. The TCR was taken from a man over 45 in good health. This rearrangement joins TRBV4-3 to TRBJ1-2; TRBD1 aligns across 7 bases. The sequenced sample consisted of blood. The CDR3 spells CASSQEQGNYGYTF. CDR3 nucleotide sequence: TGCGCCAGCAGCCAAGAACAGGGGAACTATGGCTACACCTTC.